Below, 9 T cell receptor beta chains from the same sample are listed, as sequenced in a study of neurological immune-mediated disorders. TCRdb redid the calling of the 5' RACE reads with MiXCR, one entry per CDR3 protein. The sample includes around 20,000 distinct CDR3 sequences, around an eighth seen only once; the top ten take around 13%. Sequenced input: PBMCs. The receptors derive from a woman aged 55-70 years with HTLV-1-associated myelopathy (HAM/TSP).

This clonotype appeared a few times. The chain employs TRBV19 and TRBJ2-3; 15 nucleotides line up with TRBD2. V lost 6 bases and J lost 4; bases outside the gene matches: 2. Looked up from germline, CDR1 is LNHDA and CDR2 is SQIVND (reference sequence). The CDR3 loop spans 15 amino acids. This CDR3 reads CASRGTSGRSDTQYF. The CDR3 DNA reads as TGTGCCAGTAGGGGGACTAGCGGGAGGTCAGATACGCAGTATTTT.

This clonotype is judged medium-sized. The chain carries TRBV24-1 and TRBJ1-5; TRBD1 might be the D (6 bases). The CDR3 covers 14 residues. In germline, CDR1 is KGHDR, CDR2 SFDVKD. The ends were cut back, 9 bases at V and 6 bases at J, with 17 bases in the middle. CDR3 protein: CATGGAASGQPQHF. CDR3 DNA: TGTGCCACCGGGGGGGCTGCCAGCGGTCAGCCCCAGCATTTT.

This clonotype occurred many times. This chain links TRBV5-4 with TRBJ2-1, with 11 bases matching TRBD1. The CDR3 runs to 17 residues. Trimming cost V 4 bases and J 5 bases; bases outside gene matches: 11. From germline, CDR1 is SGHNT and CDR2 YYREEE (reference sequence). CDR3 amino acids: CASSPGGQGVFDNEQFF. DNA of the CDR3: TGTGCCAGCAGCCCCGGGGGACAGGGGGTATTCGACAATGAGCAGTTCTTC.

The V gene is TRBV7-9, the J gene TRBJ1-4; 7 nucleotides line up with TRBD1. V shed 10 bases, J shed 2 bases, and the junction held 7 bases outside the gene matches. CDR3 size: 14 residues. Germline assignment: CDR1 SEHNR and CDR2 FQNEAQ (reference sequence). The CDR3, as DNA: TGTGCCACCTTGCCGGACAGGACTAATGAAAAACTGTTTTTT. Translation gives CATLPDRTNEKLFF.

This clonotype has a count of ten or more. The gene calls are TRBV27 and TRBJ2-3, with TRBD2 matching over 11 bases. The trim removed 6 bases at V and 0 bases at J, leaving 8 bases unmatched. The length of the CDR3 is 17 residues. CDR1 is MNHEY, CDR2 SMNVEV, per germline (reference sequence). The CDR3 region is CASSPRLAGPSTDTQYF. Written as DNA, the CDR3 is TGTGCCAGCAGCCCTCGACTAGCGGGACCTAGCACAGATACGCAGTATTTT.

Ten or more counts support this clonotype. This CDR3 is CSVEEQGKDTQYF. CDR3 nucleotides: TGCAGCGTTGAAGAACAGGGAAAAGATACGCAGTATTTT. This sequence joins TRBV29-1 and TRBJ2-3, with a possible D match to TRBD1 (6 bases). The V gene lost 0 bases and the J gene lost 5 bases, with 9 bases spanning the gap. The CDR3 spans 13 residues. The V gene's germline CDR1 is SQVTM and CDR2 ANQGSEA.

This clonotype is categorized as medium-sized. This chain uses TRBV20-1 with TRBJ2-5; tentative D call: TRBD1 (6 bases). Between the trimmed V and J ends, which lost 1 base and 2 bases, there was a span of 14 bases. Germline loops: CDR1 DFQATT, CDR2 SNEGSKA (reference sequence). The CDR3 length is 15 residues. The CDR3 DNA reads as TGCAGTGCTAGAGCCCTCTTGGACAGACAAGAGACCCAGTACTTC. Its translation is CSARALLDRQETQYF.

In its sample, this clonotype was seen many times. The chain recombines TRBV5-1 with TRBJ2-3, with D perhaps matching TRBD1 or TRBD2 (5 bases each). The V end lost 5 bases, the J end lost 3 bases, and 13 bases lay between the germline ends. The CDR3 is 14 residues long. CDR1 SGHRS and CDR2 YFSETQ come from the germline V gene. The CDR3 is CASRTGPGTDTQYF. The CDR3 bases are TGCGCCAGCAGGACGGGGCCGGGGACAGATACGCAGTATTTT.

V gene TRBV7-2 combines with J gene TRBJ1-2; D gene unclear. The V and J ends lost 5 bases and 5 bases respectively, with 24 bases between them. Per the germline V gene, CDR1 is SGHTA and CDR2 is FQGNSA. CDR3 length: 17 residues. The CDR3 DNA sequence: TGTGCCAGCAGCGTATGCTCTGGTCAGGCCCATAAATATGGCTACACCTTC. Its translation is CASSVCSGQAHKYGYTF.